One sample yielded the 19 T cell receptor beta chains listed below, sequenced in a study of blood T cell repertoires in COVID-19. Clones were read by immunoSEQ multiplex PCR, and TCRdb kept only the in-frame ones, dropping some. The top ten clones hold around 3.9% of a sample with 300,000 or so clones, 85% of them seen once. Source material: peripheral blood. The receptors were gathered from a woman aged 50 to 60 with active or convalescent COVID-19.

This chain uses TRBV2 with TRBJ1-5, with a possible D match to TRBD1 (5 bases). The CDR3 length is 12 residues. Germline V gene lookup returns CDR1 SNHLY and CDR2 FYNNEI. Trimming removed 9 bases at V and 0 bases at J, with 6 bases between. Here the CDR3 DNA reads TGTGCCAGTAGGGGTAGCAATCAGCCCCAGCATTTT. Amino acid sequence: CASRGSNQPQHF.

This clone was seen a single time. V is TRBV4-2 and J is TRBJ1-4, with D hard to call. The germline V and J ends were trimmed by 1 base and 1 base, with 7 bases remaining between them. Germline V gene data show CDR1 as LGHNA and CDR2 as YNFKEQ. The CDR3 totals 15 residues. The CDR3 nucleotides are TGTGCCAGCAGCCAAGGGAGGGTAACTAATGAAAAACTGTTTTTT. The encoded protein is CASSQGRVTNEKLFF.

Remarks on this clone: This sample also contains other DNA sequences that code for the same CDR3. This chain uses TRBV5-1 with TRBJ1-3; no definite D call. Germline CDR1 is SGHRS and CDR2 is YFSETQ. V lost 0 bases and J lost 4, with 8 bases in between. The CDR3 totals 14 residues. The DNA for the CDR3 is TGCGCCAGCAGCTTGGCCGGGAGAGGAAACACCATATATTTT. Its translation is CASSLAGRGNTIYF. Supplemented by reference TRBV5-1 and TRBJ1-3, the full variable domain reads KAGVTQTPRYLIKTRGQQVTLSCSPISGHRSVSWYQQTPGQGLQFLFEYFSETQRNKGNFPGRFSGRQFSNSRSEMNVSTLELGDSALYLCASSLAGRGNTIYFGEGSWLTVV.

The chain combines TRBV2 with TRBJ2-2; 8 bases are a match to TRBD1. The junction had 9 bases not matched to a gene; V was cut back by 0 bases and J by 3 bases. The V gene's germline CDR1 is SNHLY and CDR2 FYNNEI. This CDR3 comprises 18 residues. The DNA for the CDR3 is TGTGCCAGCAGTGAAGCGCGGACAGGGAAAGCGCACACCGGGGAGCTGTTTTTT. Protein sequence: CASSEARTGKAHTGELFF.

The CDR3 DNA follows: TGTGCCAGCACTCAAAATTACCCCATGGGGGCGGGTAATGAAAAACTGTTTTTT. Residues: CASTQNYPMGAGNEKLFF. The V gene is TRBV28, the J gene TRBJ1-4; possibly TRBD1 for D (6 bases). The CDR3 has 18 amino acids. Germline CDR1 and CDR2: MDHEN and SYDVKM. The germline V and J ends were trimmed by 7 bases and 4 bases, with 25 bases remaining between them.

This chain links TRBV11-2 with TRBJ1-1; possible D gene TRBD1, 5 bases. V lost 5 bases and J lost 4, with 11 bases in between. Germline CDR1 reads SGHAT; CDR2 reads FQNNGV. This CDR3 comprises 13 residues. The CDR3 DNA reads TGTGCCAGCAGCCCAGCGGGGGGCACTGAAGCTTTCTTT. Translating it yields CASSPAGGTEAFF.

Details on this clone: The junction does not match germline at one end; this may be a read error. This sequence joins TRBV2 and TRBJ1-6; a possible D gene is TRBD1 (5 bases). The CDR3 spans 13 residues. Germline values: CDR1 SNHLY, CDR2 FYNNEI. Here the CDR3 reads CAGRETYNSPLHF. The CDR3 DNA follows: TGTGCCGGCAGGGAGACCTATAATTCACCCCTCCACTTT.

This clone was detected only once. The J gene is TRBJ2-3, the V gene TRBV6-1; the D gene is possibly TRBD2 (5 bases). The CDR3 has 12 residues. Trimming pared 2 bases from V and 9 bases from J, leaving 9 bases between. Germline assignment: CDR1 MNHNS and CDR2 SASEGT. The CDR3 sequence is CASSENGGTQYF. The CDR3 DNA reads TGTGCCAGCAGTGAAAACGGCGGGACGCAGTATTTT.

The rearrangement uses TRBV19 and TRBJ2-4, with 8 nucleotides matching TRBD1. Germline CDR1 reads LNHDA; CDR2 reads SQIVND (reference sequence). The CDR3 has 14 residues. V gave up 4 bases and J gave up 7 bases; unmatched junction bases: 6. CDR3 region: CASSTRQGSNIQYF. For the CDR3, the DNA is TGTGCCAGTAGTACGCGACAGGGGTCGAACATTCAGTACTTC.

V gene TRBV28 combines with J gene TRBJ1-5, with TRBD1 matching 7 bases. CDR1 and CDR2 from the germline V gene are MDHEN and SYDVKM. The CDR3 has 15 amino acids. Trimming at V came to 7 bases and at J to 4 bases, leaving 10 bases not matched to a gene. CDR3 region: CASKPTGPLNQPQHF. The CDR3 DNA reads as TGTGCCAGCAAGCCGACAGGGCCCCTAAATCAGCCCCAGCATTTT.

The CDR3 loop is CSVVAGAKVYGYTF. The CDR3 region has the DNA TGCAGCGTTGTAGCCGGAGCCAAAGTATATGGCTACACCTTC. The chain combines TRBV29-1 with TRBJ1-2; D is unresolved. The CDR3 is made up of 14 amino acids. Trimming cost V 4 bases and J 5 bases, with 17 bases left between them. The germline gives CDR1 SQVTM, CDR2 ANQGSEA.

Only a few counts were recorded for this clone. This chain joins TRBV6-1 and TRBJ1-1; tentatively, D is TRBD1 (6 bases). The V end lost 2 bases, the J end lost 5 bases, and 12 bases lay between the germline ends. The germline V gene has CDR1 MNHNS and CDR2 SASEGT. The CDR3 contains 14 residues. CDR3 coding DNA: TGTGCCAGCAGTGAATGGGGGGGCTTTACTGAAGCTTTCTTT. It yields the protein CASSEWGGFTEAFF.

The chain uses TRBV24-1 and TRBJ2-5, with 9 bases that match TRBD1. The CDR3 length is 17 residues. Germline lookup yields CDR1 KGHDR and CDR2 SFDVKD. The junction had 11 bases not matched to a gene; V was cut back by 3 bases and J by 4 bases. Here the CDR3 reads CATSDRRQGGVAETQYF. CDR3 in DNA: TGTGCCACCAGTGATAGAAGACAGGGGGGGGTAGCAGAGACCCAGTACTTC.

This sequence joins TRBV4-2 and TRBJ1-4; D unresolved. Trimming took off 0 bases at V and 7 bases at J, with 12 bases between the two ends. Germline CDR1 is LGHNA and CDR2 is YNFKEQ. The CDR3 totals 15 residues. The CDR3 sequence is CASSQDSPNGEKLFF. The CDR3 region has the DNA TGTGCCAGCAGCCAAGATAGTCCCAATGGTGAAAAACTGTTTTTT.

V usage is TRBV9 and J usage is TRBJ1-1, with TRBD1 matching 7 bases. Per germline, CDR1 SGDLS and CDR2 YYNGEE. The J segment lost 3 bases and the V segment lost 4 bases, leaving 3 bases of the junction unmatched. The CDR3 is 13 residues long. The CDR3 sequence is CASSSTGYTEAFF. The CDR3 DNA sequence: TGTGCCAGCAGCTCGACAGGGTACACTGAAGCTTTCTTT. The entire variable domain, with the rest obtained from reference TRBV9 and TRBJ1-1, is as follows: DSGVTQTPKHLITATGQRVTLRCSPRSGDLSVYWYQQSLDQGLQFLIQYYNGEERAKGNILERFSAQQFPDLHSELNLSSLELGDSALYFCASSSTGYTEAFFGQGTRLTVV.

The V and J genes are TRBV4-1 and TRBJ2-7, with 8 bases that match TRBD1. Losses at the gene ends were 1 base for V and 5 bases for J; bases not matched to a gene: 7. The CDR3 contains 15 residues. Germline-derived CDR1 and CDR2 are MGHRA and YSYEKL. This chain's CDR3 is CASSQGPQGADEQYF. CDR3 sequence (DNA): TGCGCCAGCAGCCAAGGCCCCCAGGGGGCCGACGAGCAGTACTTC.

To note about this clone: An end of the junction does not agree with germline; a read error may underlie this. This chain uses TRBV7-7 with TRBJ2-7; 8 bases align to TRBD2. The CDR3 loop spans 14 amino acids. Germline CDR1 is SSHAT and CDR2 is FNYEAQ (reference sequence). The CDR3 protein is CASSPTSGSYEQYF. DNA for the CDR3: TGTGCTAGCAGCCCAACTAGCGGCTCCTACGAGCAGTACTTC. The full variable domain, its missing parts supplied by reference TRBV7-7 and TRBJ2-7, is GAGVSQSPRYKVTKRGQDVTLRCDPISSHATLYWYQQALGQGPEFLTYFNYEAQPDKSGLPSDRFSAERPEGSISTLTIQRTEQRDSAMYRCASSPTSGSYEQYFGPGTRLTVT.

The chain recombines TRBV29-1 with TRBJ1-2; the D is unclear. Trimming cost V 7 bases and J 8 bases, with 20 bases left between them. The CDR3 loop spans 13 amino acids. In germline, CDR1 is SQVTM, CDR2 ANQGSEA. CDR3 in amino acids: CSAASGPRGGYTF. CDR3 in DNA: TGCAGCGCGGCCTCTGGTCCAAGAGGGGGCTACACCTTC.

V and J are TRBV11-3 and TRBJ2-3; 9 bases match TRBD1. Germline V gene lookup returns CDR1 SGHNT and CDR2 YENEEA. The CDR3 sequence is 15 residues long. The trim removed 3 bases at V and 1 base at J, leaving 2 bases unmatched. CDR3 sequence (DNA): TGTGCCAGCAGCTTGGGACAGGGAGGCACAGATACGCAGTATTTT. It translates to CASSLGQGGTDTQYF.